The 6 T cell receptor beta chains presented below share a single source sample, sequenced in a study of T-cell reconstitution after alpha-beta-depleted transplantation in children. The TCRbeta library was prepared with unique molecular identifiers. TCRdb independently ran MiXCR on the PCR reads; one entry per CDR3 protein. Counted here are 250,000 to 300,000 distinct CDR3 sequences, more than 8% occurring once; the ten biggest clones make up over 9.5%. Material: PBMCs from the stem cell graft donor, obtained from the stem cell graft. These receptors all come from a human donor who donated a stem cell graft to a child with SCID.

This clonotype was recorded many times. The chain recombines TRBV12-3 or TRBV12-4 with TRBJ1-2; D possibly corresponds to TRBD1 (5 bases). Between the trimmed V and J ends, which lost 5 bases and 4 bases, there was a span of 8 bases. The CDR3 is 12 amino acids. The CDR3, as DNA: TGTGCCAGCAGTGGGGACTCCTATGGCTACACCTTC. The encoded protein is CASSGDSYGYTF.

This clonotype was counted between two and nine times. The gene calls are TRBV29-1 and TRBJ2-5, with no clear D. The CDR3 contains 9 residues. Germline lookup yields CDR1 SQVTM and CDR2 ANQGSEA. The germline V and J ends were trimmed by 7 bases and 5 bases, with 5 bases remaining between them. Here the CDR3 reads CSGGETQYF. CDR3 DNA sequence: TGCAGCGGCGGTGAGACCCAGTACTTC.

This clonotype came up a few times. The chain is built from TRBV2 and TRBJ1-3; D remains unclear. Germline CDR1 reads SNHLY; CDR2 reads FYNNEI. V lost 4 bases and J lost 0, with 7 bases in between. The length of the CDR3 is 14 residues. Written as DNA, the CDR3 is TGTGCCAGCAGTGTAGGCAACTCTGGAAACACCATATATTTT. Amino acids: CASSVGNSGNTIYF. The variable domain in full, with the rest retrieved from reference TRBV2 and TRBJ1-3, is EPEVTQTPSHQVTQMGQEVILRCVPISNHLYFYWYRQILGQKVEFLVSFYNNEISEKSEIFDDQFSVERPDGSNFTLKIRSTKLEDSAMYFCASSVGNSGNTIYFGEGSWLTVV.

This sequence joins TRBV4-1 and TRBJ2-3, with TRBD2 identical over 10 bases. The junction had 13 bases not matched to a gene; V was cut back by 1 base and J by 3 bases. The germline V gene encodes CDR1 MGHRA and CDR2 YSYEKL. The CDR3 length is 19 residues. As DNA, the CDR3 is TGCGCCAGCAGCCAAGTGAAATTGGGTAGCGGGGGGAATACAGATACGCAGTATTTT. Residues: CASSQVKLGSGGNTDTQYF.

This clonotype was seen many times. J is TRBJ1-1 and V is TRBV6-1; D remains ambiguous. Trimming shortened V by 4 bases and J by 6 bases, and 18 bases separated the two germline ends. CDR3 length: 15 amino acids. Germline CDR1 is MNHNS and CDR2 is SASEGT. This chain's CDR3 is CASSARGLTLPEAFF. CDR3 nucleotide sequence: TGTGCCAGCAGTGCCCGAGGGCTGACACTCCCTGAAGCTTTCTTT.

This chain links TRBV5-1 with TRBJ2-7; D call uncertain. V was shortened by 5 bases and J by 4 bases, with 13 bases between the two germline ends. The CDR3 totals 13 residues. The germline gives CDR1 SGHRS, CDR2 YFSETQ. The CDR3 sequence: CASSDSSEYEQYF. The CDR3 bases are TGCGCCAGCAGTGATTCCAGCGAATACGAGCAGTACTTC.